This T cell receptor (beta chain) was observed in a study of cytomegalovirus exposure and HLA in healthy donors. On this clone itself: Antigen specificity is unknown.

The CDR3 is made up of 16 amino acids. V shed 0 bases and J 7 bases; nucleotides not matched to a gene: 10. From germline, CDR1 is SGDLS and CDR2 YYNGEE. Both 60 Vbeta primers and 13 Jbeta primers went into the PCR. Produced via immunoSEQ multiplex PCR; TCRdb's table is partial and in-frame only. This table holds 170,000 or so clones, 80% found once. Study findings and constraints: Later work showed greater clonal expansion in HLA-associated TCR beta chains than in equally common others. The study labeled about 160 TCR beta chains cytomegalovirus-associated. By a later analysis, the bulk of CMV-associated TCR beta chains appeared HLA-restricted.

The sequencing input was PBMCs. The chain joins TRBV9 to TRBJ2-1, with TRBD2 matching 7 bases. The sequence came from a boy between 5 and 17 years old in good health and CMV-seronegative. This chain's CDR3 is CASSVDSGGGLNEQFF. In DNA, the CDR3 is TGTGCCAGCAGCGTAGATTCGGGAGGAGGGTTAAATGAGCAGTTCTTC.